Presented here are 21 T cell receptor beta chains from one specimen sequenced in a study of T cell responses to AZD1222 COVID-19 vaccine. Produced via immunoSEQ multiplex PCR; TCRdb's table is partial and in-frame only. The sample records some 180,000 clones, around 88% being singletons. The sequencing here drew on peripheral blood, taken 28 days after the second AZD1222 dose. The receptors here all came from an adult who received the AZD1222 COVID-19 vaccine.

This clone was counted between two and nine times. The V and J genes are TRBV4-1 and TRBJ1-6; unclear D gene. Looked up from germline, CDR1 is MGHRA and CDR2 is YSYEKL. The CDR3 consists of 17 residues. V lost 4 bases and J 0 bases, leaving 13 bases between the germline ends. CDR3 DNA: TGCGCCAGCAGCCCGTGGGGAATGGGCTCCTATAATTCACCCCTCCACTTT. Amino acid sequence: CASSPWGMGSYNSPLHF.

The chain uses TRBV7-2 and TRBJ2-3, with TRBD2 identical over 9 bases. The CDR3 loop spans 17 amino acids. Germline V gene lookup returns CDR1 SGHTA and CDR2 FQGNSA. After removal of 5 bases from V and 2 bases from J, the junction contained 11 bases not matched to a gene. The CDR3 nucleotides are TGTGCCAGCAGCGTCCCCCTAGCGGGGAGTCACACAGATACGCAGTATTTT. It specifies CASSVPLAGSHTDTQYF.

This clone was observed a single time. The chain combines TRBV24-1 with TRBJ1-5; no clear D gene. This CDR3 contains 12 residues. Looked up from germline, CDR1 is KGHDR and CDR2 is SFDVKD. V lost 8 bases and J 5 bases, leaving 9 bases between the germline ends. CDR3 bases: TGTGCCACCATCGACGGGCATCAGCCCCAGCATTTT. It encodes CATIDGHQPQHF.

J is TRBJ1-3 and V is TRBV7-2, with a weak D call TRBD1 (6 bases). The CDR3 is made up of 15 amino acids. Germline CDR1 SGHTA, CDR2 FQGNSA. V was pared by 1 base and J by 4 bases, with 11 bases between. CDR3 amino acids: CASSLVGDRGNTIYF. The DNA of the CDR3 is TGTGCCAGCAGCTTAGTGGGAGACAGGGGAAACACCATATATTTT. The variable domain in full, completed from reference TRBV7-2 and TRBJ1-3, reads GAGVSQSPSNKVTEKGKDVELRCDPISGHTALYWYRQSLGQGLEFLIYFQGNSAPDKSGLPSDRFSAERTGGSVSTLTIQRTQQEDSAVYLCASSLVGDRGNTIYFGEGSWLTVV.

The V and J genes are TRBV3-1 (or the pseudogene TRBV3-2) and TRBJ1-2; D is ambiguous. Germline V lookup: CDR1 LGHDT, CDR2 YNNKEL (reference sequence). CDR3 length: 16 residues. V shed 0 bases and J shed 6 bases, with 17 bases lying between them. The CDR3 is CASSQDGRAALHGYTF. For the CDR3, the DNA is TGTGCCAGCAGCCAAGATGGTCGAGCGGCCTTACATGGCTACACCTTC.

This chain uses TRBV12-3 or TRBV12-4 with TRBJ1-4; no reliable D call. The ends were cut back, 5 bases at V and 8 bases at J, with 12 bases in the middle. The CDR3 is made up of 13 amino acids. CDR3 sequence (DNA): TGTGCCAGCAGTCCCTGGACTGGCGAAAAACTGTTTTTT. It specifies CASSPWTGEKLFF.

The chain combines TRBV5-3 with TRBJ2-1, with 9 positions matching TRBD1. TRBV5-3 is an open reading frame whose function is uncertain. The junction had 12 bases not matched to a gene; V was cut back by 4 bases and J by 10 bases. CDR3 length equals 15 residues. This CDR3 reads CARSPKPGQGREQFF. CDR3 sequence (DNA): TGTGCCAGAAGCCCCAAACCGGGACAGGGACGGGAGCAGTTCTTC.

The chain uses TRBV30 and TRBJ1-1, with 9 bases lining up with TRBD1. The trim removed 2 bases at V and 0 bases at J, leaving 7 bases unmatched. CDR3 size: 16 residues. In germline, CDR1 is GTSNPN, CDR2 SVGIG (reference sequence). The CDR3 DNA reads as TGTGCCTGGAGTCCCACACGGACAGGGGTGAACACTGAAGCTTTCTTT. Protein: CAWSPTRTGVNTEAFF.

CDR3 amino acids: CASSPGVGPEQYF. CDR3 nucleotides: TGCGCCAGCAGCCCCGGAGTCGGCCCCGAGCAGTACTTC. The chain carries TRBV5-1 and TRBJ2-7; the D is unclear. Trimming stripped 4 bases from V and 6 bases from J, with 14 bases between. The CDR3 is 13 amino acids. CDR1 and CDR2 from the germline V gene are SGHRS and YFSETQ.

This clone was recorded once. The chain recombines TRBV27 with TRBJ2-7; 11 bases match TRBD2. The V gene's germline CDR1 is MNHEY and CDR2 SMNVEV (reference sequence). V trimming: 3 bases; J trimming: 4 bases; junction bases outside the gene matches: 5. There are 15 residues in the CDR3. CDR3 in amino acids: CASSFLAGGQYEQYF. In DNA, the CDR3 is TGTGCCAGCAGTTTCCTAGCGGGGGGCCAGTACGAGCAGTACTTC.

The V and J genes are TRBV6-1 and TRBJ1-6; D unresolved. This CDR3 comprises 13 residues. Germline V lookup: CDR1 MNHNS, CDR2 SASEGT. The V and J ends lost 2 bases and 9 bases respectively, with 8 bases between them. The CDR3 region has the DNA TGTGCCAGCAGTGAATCTTCAATTTCACCCCTCCACTTT. Translation: CASSESSISPLHF.

V and J are TRBV6-5 and TRBJ1-5; D call uncertain. Germline V lookup: CDR1 MNHEY, CDR2 SVGAGI. CDR3 length: 13 amino acids. Trimming left V 8 bases short and J 3 bases short, with 11 bases between. The CDR3 here is CASGPSFNQPQHF. In DNA, the CDR3 is TGTGCCAGCGGGCCGAGCTTCAATCAGCCCCAGCATTTT.

The table lists this clone with a few counts. V usage is TRBV5-1 and J usage is TRBJ2-7, with 9 bases lining up with TRBD1. The CDR3 spans 15 residues. The V and J ends lost 4 bases and 7 bases, in that order; junction bases with no gene match: 12. Germline CDR1 and CDR2: SGHRS and YFSETQ. The CDR3 DNA reads TGCGCCAGCAGCGGACTGGGACAGGGCTGGGAAGAGCAGTACTTC. Residues: CASSGLGQGWEEQYF. Based on the CDR3 plus reference TRBV5-1 and TRBJ2-7, the full variable domain is KAGVTQTPRYLIKTRGQQVTLSCSPISGHRSVSWYQQTPGQGLQFLFEYFSETQRNKGNFPGRFSGRQFSNSRSEMNVSTLELGDSALYLCASSGLGQGWEEQYFGPGTRLTVT.

The chain combines TRBV6-4 with TRBJ2-5, with D possibly being TRBD2 (6 bases). V was clipped by 6 bases and J by 4 bases, with 12 bases between them. The germline gives CDR1 MRHNA, CDR2 SNTAGT. The CDR3 consists of 13 residues. The CDR3 DNA sequence: TGTGCCAGCAGAAGCGGGCCCGGAGAGACCCAGTACTTC. Residues: CASRSGPGETQYF.

The chain links TRBV4-1 to TRBJ1-5, with D possibly being TRBD1 (5 bases). The CDR3 is 16 amino acids. Germline V gene lookup returns CDR1 MGHRA and CDR2 YSYEKL. The V end was cut by 0 bases, the J end by 2 bases, with 11 bases between. CDR3 sequence (DNA): TGCGCCAGCAGCCAAGAAAAAGGGACCCGCAATCAGCCCCAGCATTTT. Translated: CASSQEKGTRNQPQHF.

This clone occurred once. V usage is TRBV29-1 and J usage is TRBJ1-2; 8 bases fit TRBD1. Trimming cost V 7 bases and J 0 bases; bases outside gene matches: 13. This CDR3 has 16 amino acids. CDR1 is SQVTM and CDR2 is ANQGSEA in the germline V gene. Here the CDR3 reads CSATPGQGNTNYGYTF. The CDR3 DNA sequence: TGCAGCGCCACCCCAGGACAGGGAAACACTAACTATGGCTACACCTTC.

This clone has a handful of counts. The chain recombines TRBV7-8 with TRBJ1-2; TRBD1 is a possible D gene (5 bases). The V end was cut by 0 bases, the J end by 7 bases, with 9 bases between. Germline V lookup: CDR1 SGHVS, CDR2 FQNEAQ. The CDR3 extends over 13 amino acids. The CDR3 sequence is CASSLAGRGGYTF. DNA of the CDR3: TGTGCCAGCAGCTTAGCGGGAAGGGGTGGCTACACCTTC.

The rearrangement joins TRBV18 to TRBJ1-2, with D possibly TRBD1 on 5 matching bases. CDR1 KGHSH and CDR2 LQKENI come from the germline V gene. Trimming shortened V by 0 bases and J by 8 bases, and 16 bases separated the two germline ends. The CDR3 has 15 residues. CDR3 amino acids: CASSPPAGTVPGYTF. The CDR3 nucleotides are TGTGCCAGCTCACCACCGGCCGGGACGGTGCCCGGCTACACCTTC.

This clone was seen more than once but under ten times. CDR3 in DNA: TGTGCCAGTAGCCACCTCAGGCAGCCAGGTGAAAAACTGTTTTTT. It is translated as CASSHLRQPGEKLFF. The genes are TRBV19 and TRBJ1-4, with D hard to call. Per germline, CDR1 LNHDA and CDR2 SQIVND (reference sequence). The CDR3 totals 15 residues. The V end was cut by 6 bases, the J end by 7 bases, with 18 bases between.

This sequence joins TRBV19 and TRBJ1-5; D gene ambiguous. The CDR3 loop spans 15 amino acids. V was trimmed by 4 bases and J by 3 bases, leaving 13 bases between them. Germline CDR1 is LNHDA and CDR2 is SQIVND (reference sequence). This CDR3 is CASSTPVEFNQPQHF. The CDR3 DNA reads TGTGCCAGTAGTACACCCGTCGAGTTCAATCAGCCCCAGCATTTT.

The chain joins TRBV6-5 to TRBJ2-5, with TRBD1 matching over 9 bases. Germline loops: CDR1 MNHEY, CDR2 SVGAGI. With V trimmed by 8 bases and J by 5 bases, 9 bases remained unmatched. This CDR3 has 14 residues. The CDR3 loop reads CASSRTGEMETQYF. For the CDR3, the DNA is TGTGCCAGCTCCCGGACAGGGGAGATGGAGACCCAGTACTTC.